These 9 T cell receptor beta chains share one sample of origin, sequenced in a study of graft-versus-host responses after intestinal transplantation (dated by TCRdb to about 2021). Their cognate antigens are unknown. In light of the paper, this sample's time point label describes: cells obtained before transplantation from donor or recipient. The library was obtained by the immunoSEQ multiplex PCR assay. TCRdb limited this immuneACCESS table to in-frame rearrangements with V and J called. A share of clones is missing; checked studies link under half to unresolved V genes, and the rest is unexplained. The sample table lists more than 65,000 clones, around 95% of them with a count of one. Around 0.57% of the sample goes to the ten largest clones. The specimen comprised unstimulated CD8+ T cells sorted from spleen or lymph node cells, sampled before intestinal transplant. The receptors stem from a human donor who received an intestinal transplant.

The rearrangement joins TRBV7-9 to TRBJ2-7; either TRBD1 or TRBD2 may supply D (5 bases each). This CDR3 comprises 13 residues. Trimming left V 10 bases short and J 0 bases short, with 13 bases between. Germline V gene lookup returns CDR1 SEHNR and CDR2 FQNEAQ (reference sequence). CDR3 DNA: TGTGCCACCGGGGAAAGGGGCTCCTACGAGCAGTACTTC. Its translation is CATGERGSYEQYF.

The chain joins TRBV15 to TRBJ2-1; D may be TRBD2 (6 bases). The CDR3 extends over 18 amino acids. V lost 0 bases and J lost 0, with 15 bases in between. Germline V gives CDR1 LNHNV, CDR2 YYDKDF (reference sequence). The DNA of the CDR3 is TGTGCCACCAGCAGAGATGCACTCGGGACTTTCTCCTACAATGAGCAGTTCTTC. Encoded protein: CATSRDALGTFSYNEQFF.

The V call is TRBV4-1, the J call TRBJ2-1; D is ambiguous. Trimming took off 2 bases at V and 4 bases at J, with 9 bases between the two ends. Germline V gene sequence: CDR1 MGHRA, CDR2 YSYEKL. The CDR3 loop spans 14 amino acids. DNA of the CDR3: TGCGCCAGCAGCCAACCCACAGCGTACAATGAGCAGTTCTTC. This gives the protein CASSQPTAYNEQFF.

V gene TRBV10-1 combines with J gene TRBJ2-5, with D perhaps TRBD1 (6 bases). V lost 4 bases and J lost 2, with 8 bases in between. Germline V CDR1 and CDR2: WNHNN, SYGVQD (reference sequence). The CDR3 contains 13 residues. This chain's CDR3 is CASSGTAQETQYF. The CDR3 DNA follows: TGCGCCAGCAGTGGGACAGCACAAGAGACCCAGTACTTC.

This rearrangement joins TRBV4-2 to TRBJ2-3; D is undetermined. The CDR3 sequence is 13 residues long. CDR1 LGHNA and CDR2 YNFKEQ come from the germline V gene. The germline V and J ends were trimmed by 0 bases and 4 bases, with 5 bases remaining between them. CDR3 coding DNA: TGTGCCAGCAGCCAAGATCTTTCAGATACGCAGTATTTT. This codes for CASSQDLSDTQYF.

The chain couples TRBV27 to TRBJ2-2; no firm D call. V dropped 2 bases and J dropped 6 bases, with 10 bases sitting between them. Looked up from germline, CDR1 is MNHEY and CDR2 is SMNVEV (reference sequence). The CDR3 runs to 14 residues. The CDR3 reads CASSLRLRAGELFF. CDR3 in DNA: TGTGCCAGCAGTTTACGTCTCCGGGCCGGGGAGCTGTTTTTT.

The rearrangement joins TRBV27 to TRBJ2-7; maybe TRBD2 (6 bases). This CDR3 spans 15 amino acids. Trimming removed 5 bases at V and 0 bases at J, with 14 bases between. Germline loops: CDR1 MNHEY, CDR2 SMNVEV (reference sequence). The CDR3 DNA is TGTGCCAGCAGTATTAGCGGCCCCCCCTCCTACGAGCAGTACTTC. Protein: CASSISGPPSYEQYF.

The chain couples TRBV27 to TRBJ1-3, with D uncertain. Germline CDR1 and CDR2: MNHEY and SMNVEV (reference sequence). The CDR3 spans 13 residues. V was clipped by 2 bases and J by 7 bases, with 9 bases between them. As DNA, the CDR3 is TGTGCCAGCAGTTTAACTCTGGGTAACACCATATATTTT. Residues: CASSLTLGNTIYF.

The V and J genes are TRBV2 and TRBJ1-1; 7 bases agree with TRBD1. The V segment lost 9 bases and the J segment 1 base; nucleotides outside the gene matches: 11. The CDR3 consists of 15 residues. CDR1 and CDR2 (germline): SNHLY, FYNNEI. The CDR3 DNA follows: TGTGCCAGGTCAGGGGGAATGGGTTCGAACACTGAAGCTTTCTTT. Translating gives CARSGGMGSNTEAFF.